This T cell receptor beta chain emerged from a study of cytomegalovirus exposure and HLA in healthy donors. With respect to this clone: The antigen is not known.

Amplification used 60 Vbeta primers and 13 Jbeta primers. TCRdb's copy holds only in-frame clones and misses some; the assay was immunoSEQ multiplex PCR. The data contain around 170,000 clones, around 86% of them singletons. CDR3 length: 13 amino acids. Germline CDR1 and CDR2: PRHDT and FYEKMQ (reference sequence). Trimming took off 2 bases at V and 7 bases at J, with 11 bases between the two ends. Study-wide results and limits: It was taken for granted in presence/absence analyses that sequencing depth across donors was roughly uniform. Most of the CMV-associated TCR beta chains (in a later analysis) appeared to be HLA-restricted. Per a prior analysis, the majority of TCR beta V segments were productive roughly 90% or roughly 30% of the time.

J is TRBJ1-2 and V is TRBV13; no definite D call. The sample taken for sequencing was PBMCs. This TCR was sampled from a woman aged 18-35 years in good health and CMV-seronegative. CDR3 DNA: TGTGCCAGCAGCTTATTTGCCGGGAGTGGCTACACCTTC. This sequence encodes CASSLFAGSGYTF.